The source of this TCR beta chain is a study of regulatory T cells in long-lasting Graves disease. iRepertoire HTBI primers and Arm-PCR of CDR3 regions built TCR beta libraries. TCRdb reprocessed the multiplex PCR reads via MiXCR and lists one record per CDR3 protein. The data show about 540,000 distinct CDR3 sequences, approximately 13% seen once. As to time point: newly diagnosed GD, antithyroid drugs for less than 3 months. PBMC RNA was the source of the TCR library. In addition, the sample was reused for a study of T cells in Graves' hyperthyroidism and ophthalmopathy.

The receptor comes from a man aged 25 to 40 with Graves disease. The sample here was peripheral blood mononuclear cells (PBMCs), taken at new diagnosis, from a patient treated with antithyroid drugs.

In DNA form, the CDR3 reads TGTGCCAGCAGTATGGGGTACAGGGGCTCTGGGGCCAACGTCCTGACTTTC. Translated, it gives CASSMGYRGSGANVLTF. The chain uses TRBV7-8 and TRBJ2-6, with 7 bases fitting TRBD1. The CDR3 runs to 17 residues. Unmatched junction bases numbered 8, after V lost 6 bases and J lost 0 bases. Germline CDR1 and CDR2: SGHVS and FQNEAQ.